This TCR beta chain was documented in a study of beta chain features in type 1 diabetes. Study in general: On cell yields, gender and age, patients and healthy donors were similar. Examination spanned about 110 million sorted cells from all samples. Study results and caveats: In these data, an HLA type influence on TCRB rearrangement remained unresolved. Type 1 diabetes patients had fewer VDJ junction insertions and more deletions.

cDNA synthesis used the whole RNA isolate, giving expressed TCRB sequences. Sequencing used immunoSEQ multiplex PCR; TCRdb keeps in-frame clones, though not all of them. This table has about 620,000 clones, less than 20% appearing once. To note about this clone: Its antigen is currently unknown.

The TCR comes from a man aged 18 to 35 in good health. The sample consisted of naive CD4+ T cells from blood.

DNA of the CDR3: TGTGCCAGCAGTTCCTCGGACAGCCACTATGGCTACACCTTC. Amino acid sequence: CASSSSDSHYGYTF. The chain couples TRBV28 to TRBJ1-2; D is perhaps TRBD1 (6 bases). The germline V gene has CDR1 MDHEN and CDR2 SYDVKM. The V end lost 4 bases, the J end lost 3 bases, and 12 bases lay between the germline ends. The CDR3 contains 14 residues.